Listed below are T cell receptor beta chains from one sample, sequenced in a study of blood T cell repertoires in COVID-19. Sequenced by immunoSEQ multiplex PCR; TCRdb stores in-frame clones only, minus some. This sample yields about 500,000 clones, of which roughly nine tenths are seen a single time; under 0.85% belongs to the top ten. Sequenced material: PBMCs or T cells enriched from blood (not recorded which). The receptors were sampled from a young woman who had recovered from COVID-19. CDR3s include the opening cysteine and the closing phenylalanine or tryptophan. A D gene is named only where the DNA matches it firmly. Size is omitted from some rows. Given values are once, few, many or a class for expanded clones.

D,size,V,J,CDR3,DNA
TRBD2,NA,TRBV7-2,TRBJ2-1,CASSLVTSGGAGEQFF,TGTGCCAGCAGCTTAGTGACTAGCGGGGGGGCGGGTGAGCAGTTCTTC
NA,NA,TRBV10-2,TRBJ1-2,CASSESDNNYGYTF,TGCGCCAGCAGTGAGTCGGACAATAACTATGGCTACACCTTC
NA,once,TRBV5-6,TRBJ1-2,CASSLETGGRYTF,TGTGCCAGCAGCTTGGAGACAGGCGGGCGGTACACCTTC
NA,NA,TRBV5-5,TRBJ1-6,CANALPTDPF,TGTGCCAACGCGCTCCCCACAGACCCTTTT
NA,NA,TRBV30,TRBJ2-3,CAWTSGFADTQYF,TGTGCCTGGACGTCTGGCTTTGCAGATACGCAGTATTTT
NA,NA,TRBV7-9,TRBJ2-3,CASSLGTDADTQYF,TGTGCCAGCAGCTTGGGGACTGACGCCGATACGCAGTATTTT
NA,once,TRBV12-3/TRBV12-4,TRBJ2-5,CASSLLDGETQYF,TGTGCCAGCAGTTTACTAGACGGAGAGACCCAGTACTTC
NA,NA,TRBV5-1,TRBJ2-1,CASSLAGEGVHNEQFF,TGCGCCAGCAGCCTCGCGGGTGAGGGCGTCCACAATGAGCAGTTCTTC
NA,NA,TRBV5-1,TRBJ2-1,CASSLPTNEQFF,TGCGCCAGCAGCTTGCCTACCAATGAGCAGTTCTTC
TRBD1,NA,TRBV5-1,TRBJ1-1,CASSLRQGGTEAFF,TGCGCCAGCAGCCTACGACAGGGGGGCACTGAAGCTTTCTTT
TRBD1,NA,TRBV2,TRBJ1-4,CASSERGQGSEKLFF,TGTGCCAGCAGTGAACGAGGACAGGGCTCCGAAAAACTGTTTTTT
TRBD1,NA,TRBV3-1/TRBV3-2,TRBJ2-5,CASSTPGGAETQYF,TGTGCCAGCAGCACCCCAGGGGGCGCAGAGACCCAGTACTTC
NA,NA,TRBV5-1,TRBJ1-1,CASSLQGQSFNTEAFF,TGCGCCAGCAGCCTACAGGGCCAGAGCTTTAACACTGAAGCTTTCTTT
TRBD1,NA,TRBV5-5,TRBJ1-5,CASSLMSTGDQPQHF,TGTGCCAGCAGCTTGATGAGTACAGGGGACCAGCCCCAGCATTTT
NA,NA,TRBV23-1,TRBJ2-1,CASSRPRAGYNEQFF,TGCGCCAGCAGTCGCCCACGGGCGGGATACAATGAGCAGTTCTTC
NA,once,TRBV27,TRBJ1-6,CASSLQTDTPLHF,TGTGCCAGCAGTTTGCAGACAGACACTCCCCTCCACTTT
TRBD1,NA,TRBV4-1,TRBJ2-7,CASSQEQLIPSRGWFEQYF,TGCGCCAGCAGCCAAGAACAGTTGATCCCGAGCAGGGGGTGGTTCGAGCAGTACTTC
TRBD1,NA,TRBV7-3,TRBJ2-1,CASSSQTGLSYNEQFF,TGTGCCAGCAGCTCCCAGACAGGGTTATCCTACAATGAGCAGTTCTTC
TRBD1,NA,TRBV5-5,TRBJ1-1,CASSPLDRLEAFF,TGTGCCAGCAGCCCCCTGGACAGGCTTGAAGCTTTCTTT
TRBD1,NA,TRBV6-5,TRBJ1-4,CASSLDRVGDKLFF,TGTGCCAGCAGTCTCGACAGGGTGGGTGACAAACTGTTTTTT
TRBD1,NA,TRBV3-1/TRBV3-2,TRBJ1-4,CASSLGTGTLFF,TGTGCCAGCAGCCTCGGGACAGGGACACTGTTTTTT
NA,NA,TRBV29-1,TRBJ1-1,CSVVGLYSIEAFF,TGCAGCGTTGTGGGGCTGTACAGCATTGAAGCTTTCTTT
TRBD1,NA,TRBV25-1,TRBJ1-1,CASSDSLNRGRTEAFF,TGTGCCAGCAGTGATTCCCTCAACAGGGGCCGGACTGAAGCTTTCTTT
TRBD1,NA,TRBV9,TRBJ2-5,CASSGRTGDGETQYF,TGTGCCAGCAGCGGGCGGACAGGGGATGGAGAGACCCAGTACTTC
NA,NA,TRBV7-3,TRBJ1-1,CASSLEAETEAFF,TGTGCCAGCAGCCTAGAGGCAGAAACTGAAGCTTTCTTT
NA,NA,TRBV5-1,TRBJ1-1,CASSRETNTEAFF,TGCGCCAGCAGTAGGGAGACGAACACTGAAGCTTTCTTT
TRBD1,NA,TRBV6-5,TRBJ1-1,CASSSTGGETEAFF,TGTGCCAGCAGCTCCACAGGGGGCGAAACTGAAGCTTTCTTT
TRBD1,NA,TRBV27,TRBJ1-6,CASSSSGTEDSPLHF,TGTGCCAGCAGTTCTTCCGGGACAGAGGATTCACCCCTCCACTTT
TRBD1,NA,TRBV10-1,TRBJ2-7,CASSMPGQGCSEQYF,TGCGCCAGCAGTATGCCGGGACAGGGGTGTAGCGAGCAGTACTTC
TRBD1,NA,TRBV5-1,TRBJ1-6,CASSSSGQGNSPLHF,TGCGCCAGCAGCAGTAGTGGACAGGGGAATTCACCCCTCCACTTT
TRBD2,once,TRBV2,TRBJ2-5,CASRRGLAGVETQYF,TGTGCCAGCCGCCGGGGACTAGCGGGGGTGGAGACCCAGTACTTC
TRBD1,NA,TRBV6-6,TRBJ2-1,CASSYSGQYNEQFF,TGTGCCAGCAGTTACTCGGGACAGTACAATGAGCAGTTCTTC
NA,NA,TRBV7-8,TRBJ2-7,CASSFPGAWEQYF,TGTGCCAGCAGCTTCCCAGGGGCTTGGGAGCAGTACTTC
NA,once,TRBV5-4,TRBJ2-5,CASSFGVQETQYF,TGTGCCAGCAGCTTTGGAGTTCAAGAGACCCAGTACTTC
NA,NA,TRBV12-3/TRBV12-4,TRBJ2-7,CASSWSGALEQYF,TGTGCCAGCAGTTGGTCAGGGGCCCTCGAGCAGTACTTC
TRBD1,NA,TRBV5-4,TRBJ1-2,CASWRQGTNYGYTF,TGTGCCAGCTGGAGACAGGGAACTAACTATGGCTACACCTTC
NA,NA,TRBV7-9,TRBJ2-7,CASSPSTGRRGEQYF,TGTGCCAGCAGCCCCAGCACGGGACGGAGGGGCGAGCAGTACTTC
NA,NA,TRBV30,TRBJ1-1,CAWSGEADTEAFF,TGTGCCTGGAGTGGGGAGGCGGACACTGAAGCTTTCTTT
NA,NA,TRBV6-2/TRBV6-3,TRBJ2-3,CASSPEALPTPTDTQYF,TGTGCCAGCAGCCCTGAGGCCCTTCCGACCCCCACAGATACGCAGTATTTT
NA,once,TRBV10-3,TRBJ2-7,CAISRPGVSYEQYF,TGTGCCATCAGTAGACCCGGAGTCTCCTACGAGCAGTACTTC
NA,NA,TRBV19,TRBJ1-2,CAVSRYADGYTF,TGTGCCGTTAGCCGGTACGCAGATGGCTACACCTTC
NA,NA,TRBV5-6,TRBJ1-2,CASSPGQIYGYTF,TGTGCCAGCAGCCCCGGACAGATCTATGGCTACACCTTC
NA,NA,TRBV10-3,TRBJ1-2,CAISESPNQGPSYGYTF,TGTGCCATCAGTGAATCGCCCAACCAGGGGCCGTCCTATGGCTACACCTTC
NA,NA,TRBV19,TRBJ1-1,CASRINSNTEAFF,TGTGCCAGTCGGATTAACAGCAACACTGAAGCTTTCTTT
NA,NA,TRBV7-2,TRBJ2-2,CASSLRRGTGELFF,TGTGCCAGCAGCTTAAGAAGGGGGACCGGGGAGCTGTTTTTT
TRBD2,NA,TRBV5-1,TRBJ2-3,CASSPGLATTDTQYF,TGCGCCAGCAGCCCCGGACTAGCGACCACAGATACGCAGTATTTT
TRBD2,NA,TRBV12-3/TRBV12-4,TRBJ2-5,CGSNRGREETQYF,TGTGGGTCTAACCGGGGGAGGGAGGAGACCCAGTACTTC
NA,few,TRBV20-1,TRBJ2-7,CSASLSSSATYEQYF,TGCAGTGCTAGTCTTAGTTCGAGCGCTACCTACGAGCAGTACTTC
TRBD1,once,TRBV10-3,TRBJ1-6,CAISRDRGLSRNSPLHF,TGTGCCATCAGCCGGGACAGGGGTCTCTCTAGGAATTCACCCCTCCACTTT
TRBD1,NA,TRBV28,TRBJ2-7,CASSSLQGSYEQYF,TGTGCCAGCAGTAGTTTACAGGGGTCCTACGAGCAGTACTTC
NA,NA,TRBV3-1/TRBV3-2,TRBJ2-1,CASSPQLGLTYNEQFF,TGTGCCAGCAGCCCTCAGCTAGGACTAACCTACAATGAGCAGTTCTTC
NA,NA,TRBV6-1,TRBJ1-6,CASSERDLSLHF,TGTGCCAGCAGTGAGCGGGATCTCTCCCTCCACTTT
TRBD2,NA,TRBV5-1,TRBJ2-1,CASSLEASGYNEQFF,TGCGCCAGCAGCTTGGAGGCTAGCGGTTACAATGAGCAGTTCTTC
NA,NA,TRBV9,TRBJ2-3,CASSVTSQDTQYF,TGTGCCAGCAGCGTTACTAGCCAGGATACGCAGTATTTT
NA,NA,TRBV4-1,TRBJ1-2,CASSQGGGSGGYTF,TGCGCCAGCAGCCAAGGAGGGGGTAGTGGTGGCTACACCTTC